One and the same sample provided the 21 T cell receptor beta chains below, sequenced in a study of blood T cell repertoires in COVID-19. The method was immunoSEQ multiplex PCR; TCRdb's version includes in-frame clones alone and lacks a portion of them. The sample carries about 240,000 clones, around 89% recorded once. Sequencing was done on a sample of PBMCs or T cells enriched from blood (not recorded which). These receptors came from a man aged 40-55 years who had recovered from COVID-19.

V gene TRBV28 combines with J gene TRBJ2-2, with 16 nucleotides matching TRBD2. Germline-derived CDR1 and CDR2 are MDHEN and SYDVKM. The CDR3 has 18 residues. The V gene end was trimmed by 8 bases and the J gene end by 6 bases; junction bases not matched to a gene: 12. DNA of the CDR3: TGTGCCAGCGGGGGACTAGCGGGGGGGCCCCGATACGCCGGGGAGCTGTTTTTT. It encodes CASGGLAGGPRYAGELFF.

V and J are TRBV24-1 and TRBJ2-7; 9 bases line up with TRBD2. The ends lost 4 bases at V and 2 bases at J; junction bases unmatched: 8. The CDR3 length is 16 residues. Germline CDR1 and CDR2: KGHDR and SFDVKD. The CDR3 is CATSEPLAGFAYEQYF. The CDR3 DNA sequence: TGTGCCACCAGTGAACCACTAGCGGGTTTCGCCTACGAGCAGTACTTC.

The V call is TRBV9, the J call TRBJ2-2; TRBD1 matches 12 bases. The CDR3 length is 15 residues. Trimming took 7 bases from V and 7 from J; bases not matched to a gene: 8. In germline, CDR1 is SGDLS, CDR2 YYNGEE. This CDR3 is CASGKGTGGLGELFF. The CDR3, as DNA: TGTGCCAGCGGAAAGGGGACAGGGGGCCTCGGGGAGCTGTTTTTT.

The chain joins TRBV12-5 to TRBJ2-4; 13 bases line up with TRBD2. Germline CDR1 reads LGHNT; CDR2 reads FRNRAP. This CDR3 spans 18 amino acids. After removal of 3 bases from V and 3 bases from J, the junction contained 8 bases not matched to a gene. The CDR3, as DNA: TGTGCTAGTGGTTTAAGACTAGCGGGAGGCTTTGGCAAAAACATTCAGTACTTC. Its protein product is CASGLRLAGGFGKNIQYF.

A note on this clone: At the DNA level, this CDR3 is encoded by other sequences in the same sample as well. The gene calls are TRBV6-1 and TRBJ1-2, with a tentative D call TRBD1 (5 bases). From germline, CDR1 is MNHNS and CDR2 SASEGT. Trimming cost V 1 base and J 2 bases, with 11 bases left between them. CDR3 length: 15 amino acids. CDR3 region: CASSEVRGPNYGYTF. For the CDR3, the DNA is TGTGCCAGCAGTGAAGTAAGGGGTCCCAACTATGGCTACACCTTC.

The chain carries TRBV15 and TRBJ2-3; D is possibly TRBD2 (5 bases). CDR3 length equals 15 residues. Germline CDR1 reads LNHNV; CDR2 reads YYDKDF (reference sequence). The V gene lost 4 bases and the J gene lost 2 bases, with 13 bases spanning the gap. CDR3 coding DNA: TGTGCCACCAGCAAACTAGTGGGATACACAGATACGCAGTATTTT. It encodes CATSKLVGYTDTQYF.

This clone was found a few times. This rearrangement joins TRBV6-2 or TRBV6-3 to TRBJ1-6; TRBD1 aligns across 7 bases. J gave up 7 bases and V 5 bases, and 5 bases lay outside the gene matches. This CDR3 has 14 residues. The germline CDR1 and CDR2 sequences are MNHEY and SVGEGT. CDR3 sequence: CASSTGTENSPLHF. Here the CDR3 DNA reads TGTGCCAGCAGTACCGGGACAGAGAATTCACCCCTCCACTTT.

CDR3 sequence (DNA): TGTGCCAGCAGCAAAAAAGGACAGGCCACTAACTATGGCTACACCTTC. It encodes CASSKKGQATNYGYTF. The chain carries TRBV21-1 and TRBJ1-2; the table's D call, TRBD1, has no DNA check behind it. TRBV21-1 is noted as a pseudogene. The CDR3 consists of 16 residues.

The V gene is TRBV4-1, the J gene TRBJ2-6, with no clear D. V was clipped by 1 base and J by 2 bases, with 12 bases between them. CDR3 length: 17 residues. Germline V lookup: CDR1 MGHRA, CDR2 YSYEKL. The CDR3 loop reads CASSQVIGRTGANVLTF. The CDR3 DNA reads TGCGCCAGCAGCCAAGTTATTGGCAGGACTGGGGCCAACGTCCTGACTTTC.

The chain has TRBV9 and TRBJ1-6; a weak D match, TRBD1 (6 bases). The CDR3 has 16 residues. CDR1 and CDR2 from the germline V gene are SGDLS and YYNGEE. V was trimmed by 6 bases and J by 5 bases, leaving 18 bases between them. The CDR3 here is CASTKEGHPDNSPLHF. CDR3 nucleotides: TGTGCCAGCACCAAAGAGGGACACCCCGATAATTCACCCCTCCACTTT.

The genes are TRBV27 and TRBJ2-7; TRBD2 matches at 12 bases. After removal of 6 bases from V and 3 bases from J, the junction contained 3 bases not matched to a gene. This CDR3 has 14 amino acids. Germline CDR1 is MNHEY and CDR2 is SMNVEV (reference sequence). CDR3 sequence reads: CASSGTSGLYEQYF. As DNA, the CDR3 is TGTGCCAGCAGCGGGACTAGCGGGCTCTACGAGCAGTACTTC.

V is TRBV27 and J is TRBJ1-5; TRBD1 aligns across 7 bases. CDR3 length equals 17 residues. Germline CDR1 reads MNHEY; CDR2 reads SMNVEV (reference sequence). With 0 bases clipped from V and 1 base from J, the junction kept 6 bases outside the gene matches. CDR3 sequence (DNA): TGTGCCAGCAGTTTATCCGTAGACAGGGTAAGCAATCAGCCCCAGCATTTT. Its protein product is CASSLSVDRVSNQPQHF.

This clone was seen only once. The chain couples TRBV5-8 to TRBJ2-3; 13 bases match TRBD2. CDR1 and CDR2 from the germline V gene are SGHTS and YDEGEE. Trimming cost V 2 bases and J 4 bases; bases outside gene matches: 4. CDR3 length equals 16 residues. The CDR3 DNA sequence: TGTGCCAGCAGCTTACTGACTAGCGGGGGGTCAGATACGCAGTATTTT. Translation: CASSLLTSGGSDTQYF.

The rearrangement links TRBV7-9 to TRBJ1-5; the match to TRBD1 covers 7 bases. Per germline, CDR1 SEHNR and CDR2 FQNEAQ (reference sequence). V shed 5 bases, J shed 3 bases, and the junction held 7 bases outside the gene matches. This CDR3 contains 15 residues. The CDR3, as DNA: TGTGCCAGCAGCCCTCCAGGGGGACACAATCAGCCCCAGCATTTT. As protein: CASSPPGGHNQPQHF.

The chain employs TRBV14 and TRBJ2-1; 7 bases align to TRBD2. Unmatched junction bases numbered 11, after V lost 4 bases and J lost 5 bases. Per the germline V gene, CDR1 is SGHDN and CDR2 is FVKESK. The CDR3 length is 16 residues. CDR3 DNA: TGTGCCAGCAGCCCCTGGGGAGCGGGGTTAGACAATGAGCAGTTCTTC. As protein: CASSPWGAGLDNEQFF.

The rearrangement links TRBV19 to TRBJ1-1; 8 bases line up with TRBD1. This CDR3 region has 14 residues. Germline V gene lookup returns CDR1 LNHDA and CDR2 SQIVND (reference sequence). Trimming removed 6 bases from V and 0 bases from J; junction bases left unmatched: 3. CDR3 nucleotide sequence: TGTGCCAGTAGGAGACAGGGGATGAACACTGAAGCTTTCTTT. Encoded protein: CASRRQGMNTEAFF.

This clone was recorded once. CDR3 sequence reads: CSASDREVVNEQFF. CDR3 bases: TGCAGTGCTAGTGATCGGGAAGTAGTAAATGAGCAGTTCTTC. The J gene is TRBJ2-1, the V gene TRBV20-1; TRBD2 might be the D (5 bases). V was shortened by 3 bases and J by 7 bases, with 16 bases between the two germline ends. The CDR3 extends over 14 amino acids. CDR1 and CDR2 from the germline V gene are DFQATT and SNEGSKA (reference sequence).

DNA of the CDR3: TGTGCCAGCCAGTATGTTAAGAACACTGAAGCTTTCTTT. It codes for CASQYVKNTEAFF. This chain connects TRBV2 to TRBJ1-1; D is unclear. Germline V CDR1 and CDR2: SNHLY, FYNNEI. CDR3 length equals 13 residues. V was shortened by 8 bases and J by 1 base, with 11 bases between the two germline ends.

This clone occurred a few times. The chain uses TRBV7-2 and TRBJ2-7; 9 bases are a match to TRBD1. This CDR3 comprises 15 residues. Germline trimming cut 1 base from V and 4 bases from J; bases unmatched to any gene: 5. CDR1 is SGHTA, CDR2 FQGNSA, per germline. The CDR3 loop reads CASSLERGQGYEQYF. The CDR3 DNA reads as TGTGCCAGCAGCTTAGAGAGGGGACAGGGTTACGAGCAGTACTTC.

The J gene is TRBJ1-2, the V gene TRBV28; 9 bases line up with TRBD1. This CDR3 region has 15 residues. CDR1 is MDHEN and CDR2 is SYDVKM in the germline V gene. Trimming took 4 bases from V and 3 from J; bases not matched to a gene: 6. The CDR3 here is CASSSQGAGDYGYTF. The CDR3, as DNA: TGTGCCAGCAGTTCACAGGGGGCAGGGGACTATGGCTACACCTTC.

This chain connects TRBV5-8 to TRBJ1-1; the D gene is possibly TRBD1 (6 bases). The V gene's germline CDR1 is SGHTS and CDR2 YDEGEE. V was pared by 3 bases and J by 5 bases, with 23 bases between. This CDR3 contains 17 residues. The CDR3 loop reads CASSYPRGRGMGTEAFF. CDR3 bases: TGTGCCAGCAGCTACCCCCGGGGCAGGGGCATGGGAACTGAAGCTTTCTTT.